One T cell receptor (beta chain) is described in this entry. Its cognate antigen is unknown. This sample was included in a study of cytomegalovirus exposure and HLA in healthy donors. Study results and limitations: Most subjects' HLA-A and HLA-B alleles were reportedly predicted from TCR beta sequences. It was taken for granted in presence/absence analyses that sequencing depth across donors was roughly uniform.

Use of 60 Vbeta and 13 Jbeta primers characterized the PCR. Libraries were prepared by immunoSEQ multiplex PCR; TCRdb keeps only in-frame clonotypes and omits some of them. The profile shows 190,000 or so clones, 75% to 90% of them singletons. V lost 3 bases to trimming and J lost 1 base; unmatched junction nucleotides: 4. Per the germline V gene, CDR1 is SGDLS and CDR2 is YYNGEE. The CDR3 has 15 residues. As for the donors, each was a healthy bone marrow donor. Sequencing used PBMCs. The rearrangement links TRBV9 to TRBJ2-1; the match to TRBD2 covers 7 bases. This TCR came from a man in his forties or fifties in good health and CMV-seronegative. CDR3 sequence: CASSGASGSYNEQFF. The CDR3 coding sequence is TGTGCCAGCAGCGGGGCTAGCGGTTCCTACAATGAGCAGTTCTTC.